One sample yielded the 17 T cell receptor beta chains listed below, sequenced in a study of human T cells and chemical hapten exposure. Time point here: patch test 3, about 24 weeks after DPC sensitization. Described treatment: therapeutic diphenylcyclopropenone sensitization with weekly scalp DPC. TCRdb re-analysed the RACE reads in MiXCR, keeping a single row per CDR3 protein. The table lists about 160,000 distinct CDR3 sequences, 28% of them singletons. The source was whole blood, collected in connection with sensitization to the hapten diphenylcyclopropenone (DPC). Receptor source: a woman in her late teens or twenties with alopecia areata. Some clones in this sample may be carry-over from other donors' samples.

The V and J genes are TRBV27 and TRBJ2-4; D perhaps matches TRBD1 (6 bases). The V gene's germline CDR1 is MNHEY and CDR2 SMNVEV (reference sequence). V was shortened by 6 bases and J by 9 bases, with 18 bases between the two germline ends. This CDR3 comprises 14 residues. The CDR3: CASSPLAGTSIQYF. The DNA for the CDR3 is TGTGCCAGCAGCCCATTGGCAGGGACAAGCATTCAGTACTTC.

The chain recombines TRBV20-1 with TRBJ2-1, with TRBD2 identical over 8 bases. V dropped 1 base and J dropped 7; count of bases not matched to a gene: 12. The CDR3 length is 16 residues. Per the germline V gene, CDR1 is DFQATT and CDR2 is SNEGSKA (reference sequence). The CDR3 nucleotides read TGCAGTGCTAGAGTCCTCGGGAGCGGGGGTGTGAATGAGCAGTTCTTC. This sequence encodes CSARVLGSGGVNEQFF.

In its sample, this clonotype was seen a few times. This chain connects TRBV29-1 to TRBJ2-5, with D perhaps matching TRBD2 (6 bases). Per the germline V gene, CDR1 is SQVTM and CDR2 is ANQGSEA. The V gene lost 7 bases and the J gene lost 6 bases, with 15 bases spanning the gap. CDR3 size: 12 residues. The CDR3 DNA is TGCAGCGCCGAAGGAGGGGCCCAGACCCAGTACTTC. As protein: CSAEGGAQTQYF.

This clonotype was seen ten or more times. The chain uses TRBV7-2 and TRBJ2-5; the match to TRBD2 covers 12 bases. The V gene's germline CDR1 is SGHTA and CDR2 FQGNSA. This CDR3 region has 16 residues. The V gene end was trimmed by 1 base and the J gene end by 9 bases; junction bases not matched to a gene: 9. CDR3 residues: CASSLGPSGGATAQYF. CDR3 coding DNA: TGTGCCAGCAGCTTAGGTCCTAGCGGGGGGGCCACTGCCCAGTACTTC.

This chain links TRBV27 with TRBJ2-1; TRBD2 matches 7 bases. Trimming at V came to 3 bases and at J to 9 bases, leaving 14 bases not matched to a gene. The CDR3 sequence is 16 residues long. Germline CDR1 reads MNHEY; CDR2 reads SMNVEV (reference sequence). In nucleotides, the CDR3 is TGTGCCAGCAGTTTCCTCAGCGGGAAGAGGGGTATTGAGCAGTTCTTC. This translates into CASSFLSGKRGIEQFF.

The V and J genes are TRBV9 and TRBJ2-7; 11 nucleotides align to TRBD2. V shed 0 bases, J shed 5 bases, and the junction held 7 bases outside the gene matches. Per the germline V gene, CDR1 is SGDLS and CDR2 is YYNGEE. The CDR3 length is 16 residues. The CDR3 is CASSVVPSGRSDEQYF. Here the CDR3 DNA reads TGTGCCAGCAGCGTAGTCCCTAGCGGGAGGTCCGACGAGCAGTACTTC.

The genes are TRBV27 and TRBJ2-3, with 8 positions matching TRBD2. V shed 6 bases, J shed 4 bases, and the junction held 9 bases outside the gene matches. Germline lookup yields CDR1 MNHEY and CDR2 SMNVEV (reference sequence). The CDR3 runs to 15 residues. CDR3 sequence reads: CASRSLGLVSDTQYF. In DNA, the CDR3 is TGTGCCAGCAGGAGCCTGGGACTAGTCTCAGATACGCAGTATTTT.

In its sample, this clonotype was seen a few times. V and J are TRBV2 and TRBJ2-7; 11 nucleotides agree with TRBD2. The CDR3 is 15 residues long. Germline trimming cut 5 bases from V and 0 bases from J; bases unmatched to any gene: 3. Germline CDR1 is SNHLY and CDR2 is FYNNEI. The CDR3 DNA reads TGTGCCAGCAGTCGACTAGCGGGACTCTCCTACGAGCAGTACTTC. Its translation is CASSRLAGLSYEQYF.

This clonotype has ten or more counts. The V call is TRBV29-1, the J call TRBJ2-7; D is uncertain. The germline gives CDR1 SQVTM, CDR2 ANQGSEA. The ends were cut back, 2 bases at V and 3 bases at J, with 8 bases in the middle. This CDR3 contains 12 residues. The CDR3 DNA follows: TGCAGCGTTGAACTGTCCCGCTACGAGCAGTACTTC. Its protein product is CSVELSRYEQYF.

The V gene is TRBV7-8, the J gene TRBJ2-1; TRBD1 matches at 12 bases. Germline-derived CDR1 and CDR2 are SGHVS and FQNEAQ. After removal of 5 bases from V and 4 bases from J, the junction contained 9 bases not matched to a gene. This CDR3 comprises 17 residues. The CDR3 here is CASSRPRDRGPYNEQFF. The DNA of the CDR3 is TGTGCCAGCAGCAGACCCCGGGACAGGGGGCCGTACAATGAGCAGTTCTTC.

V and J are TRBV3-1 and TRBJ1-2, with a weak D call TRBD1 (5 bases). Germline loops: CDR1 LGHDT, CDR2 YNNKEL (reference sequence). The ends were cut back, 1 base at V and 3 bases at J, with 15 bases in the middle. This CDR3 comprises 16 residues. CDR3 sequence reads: CASSQGRGAIYYGYTF. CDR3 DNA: TGTGCCAGCAGCCAAGGACGAGGGGCTATCTACTATGGCTACACCTTC.

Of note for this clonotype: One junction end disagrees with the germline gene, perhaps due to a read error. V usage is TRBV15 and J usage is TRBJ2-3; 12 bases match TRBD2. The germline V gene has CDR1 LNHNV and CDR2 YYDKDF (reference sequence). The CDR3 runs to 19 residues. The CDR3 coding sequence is TGTGTCACCAGCAGAGATCCCCATCTAGCGGGGGGGCTTGCAGATACGCAGTATTTT. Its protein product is CVTSRDPHLAGGLADTQYF.

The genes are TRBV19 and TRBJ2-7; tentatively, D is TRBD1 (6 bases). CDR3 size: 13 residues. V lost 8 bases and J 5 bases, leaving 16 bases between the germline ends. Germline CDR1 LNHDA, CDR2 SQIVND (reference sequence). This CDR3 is CASGSRGGNEQYF. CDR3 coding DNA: TGTGCCAGTGGAAGCAGGGGTGGAAACGAGCAGTACTTC.

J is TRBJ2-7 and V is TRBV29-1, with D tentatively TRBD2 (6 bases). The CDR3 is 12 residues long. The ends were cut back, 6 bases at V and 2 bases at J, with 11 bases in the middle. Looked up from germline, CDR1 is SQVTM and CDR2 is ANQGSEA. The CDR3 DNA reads TGCAGCGTCTCTGCGGGACCCTACGAGCAGTACTTC. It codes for CSVSAGPYEQYF.

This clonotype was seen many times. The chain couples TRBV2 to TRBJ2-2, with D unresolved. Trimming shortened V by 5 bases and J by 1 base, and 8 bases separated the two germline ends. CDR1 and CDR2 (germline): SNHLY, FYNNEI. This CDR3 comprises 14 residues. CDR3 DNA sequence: TGTGCCAGCAGTCGCCCTCTGAACACCGGGGAGCTGTTTTTT. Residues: CASSRPLNTGELFF. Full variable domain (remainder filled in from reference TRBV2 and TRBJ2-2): EPEVTQTPSHQVTQMGQEVILRCVPISNHLYFYWYRQILGQKVEFLVSFYNNEISEKSEIFDDQFSVERPDGSNFTLKIRSTKLEDSAMYFCASSRPLNTGELFFGEGSRLTVL.

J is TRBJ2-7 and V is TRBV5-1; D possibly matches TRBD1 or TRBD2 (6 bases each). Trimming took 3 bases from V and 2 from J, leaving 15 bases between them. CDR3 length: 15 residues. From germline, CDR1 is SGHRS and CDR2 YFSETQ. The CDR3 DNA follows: TGCGCCAGCAGCTCTAGGGGGGACTCTGCCTACGAGCAGTACTTC. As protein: CASSSRGDSAYEQYF.

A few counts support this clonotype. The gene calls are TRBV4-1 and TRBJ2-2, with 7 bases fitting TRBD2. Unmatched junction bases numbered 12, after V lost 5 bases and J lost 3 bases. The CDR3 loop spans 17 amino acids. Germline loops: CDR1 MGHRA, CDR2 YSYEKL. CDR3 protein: CASSRVGLAGDTGELFF. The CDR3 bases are TGCGCCAGCAGCAGGGTCGGTTTGGCGGGAGACACCGGGGAGCTGTTTTTT.